This T cell receptor beta chain was documented in a study of T-cell memory formation after mild COVID-19. Study background: TCR clusters showed largely donor specificity. General study results and limits: Among CD4+ contracting clones, most were CM and EM, and CD8+ ones EMRA.

Concerning this clonotype itself: The antigen remains undetermined.

MiXCR, applied by TCRdb to the 5' RACE reads, yields one record per CDR3 protein. The repertoire holds 400,000 to 550,000 distinct CDR3 sequences, with nearly 25% as singletons. The clonotype comes from an adult woman who had mild COVID-19 (a few samples of this study predate the infection). Cell type and time point are not known. Input material: PBMCs or a T cell subset sorted from them (not recorded which).

CDR3 sequence reads: CASSLGGRAENEQFF. Here the CDR3 DNA reads TGCGCCAGCAGCTTGGGAGGGAGGGCCGAGAATGAGCAGTTCTTC. This chain joins TRBV5-1 and TRBJ2-1, with 7 positions matching TRBD2. CDR3 size: 15 residues. The J segment lost 7 bases and the V segment lost 0 bases, leaving 7 bases of the junction unmatched. The germline CDR1 and CDR2 sequences are SGHRS and YFSETQ.